Described below is a single T cell receptor (beta chain) sequence and its context. Its antigen is unknown. The sample belongs to a study of T-cell reconstitution after alpha-beta-depleted transplantation in children. Whole-study results and caveats: In patients about two months after transplant, alpha-beta T cells reportedly arose from several hundred expanded graft clones.

It was with unique molecular identifiers that the TCRbeta library was prepared. In TCRdb, the PCR reads were re-called with MiXCR into one record per CDR3 protein. The data hold approximately 1,000,000 distinct CDR3 sequences, with roughly 31% observed a single time. The source is a boy under two years old who had a stem cell transplant for SCID, so the T cells may come from the graft donor. The specimen was PBMCs, mostly from graft donor cells, collected 360 days after TCRalphabeta/CD19-depleted stem cell transplant.

Here the CDR3 DNA reads TGCGCCAGCAGCTTGGCTCCCGGGACAGGGCTAGGGAATGAGCAGTTCTTC. It yields the protein CASSLAPGTGLGNEQFF. This sequence joins TRBV5-1 and TRBJ2-1, with 9 bases fitting TRBD1. CDR1 is SGHRS and CDR2 is YFSETQ in the germline V gene. The CDR3 extends over 17 amino acids. Trimming took 0 bases from V and 7 from J; bases not matched to a gene: 11.